These 28 T cell receptor beta chains originate from one sample sequenced in a study of blood T cell repertoires in COVID-19. Libraries were prepared by immunoSEQ multiplex PCR; TCRdb keeps only in-frame clonotypes and omits some of them. The data hold 250,000 or so clones, with roughly 84% observed a single time. What was sequenced was peripheral blood. Receptors originate from a middle-aged woman who had recovered from COVID-19.

The rearrangement links TRBV4-2 to TRBJ1-1; TRBD1 matches at 9 bases. V lost 0 bases, J lost 1 base, and 15 bases stayed unmatched. Germline V CDR1 and CDR2: LGHNA, YNFKEQ. The CDR3 totals 20 residues. The CDR3 here is CASSQDQKDRGFRGNTEAFF. The CDR3, as DNA: TGTGCCAGCAGCCAAGATCAAAAGGACAGGGGCTTCCGGGGGAACACTGAAGCTTTCTTT.

The chain carries TRBV28 and TRBJ1-5; D is perhaps TRBD1 (6 bases). V was trimmed by 6 bases and J by 6 bases, leaving 15 bases between them. The CDR3 covers 14 residues. From germline, CDR1 is MDHEN and CDR2 SYDVKM. The CDR3 DNA sequence: TGTGCCAGCAGCCTACAGGGTGGGGGTCAGCCCCAGCATTTT. Translated, it gives CASSLQGGGQPQHF.

This chain links TRBV7-6 with TRBJ2-2; D uncertain. V was trimmed by 2 bases and J by 5 bases, leaving 6 bases between them. The germline V gene has CDR1 SGHVS and CDR2 FNYEAQ. This CDR3 spans 13 amino acids. The CDR3 is CASSLTETGELFF. CDR3 DNA: TGTGCCAGCAGCTTAACGGAGACCGGGGAGCTGTTTTTT.

This chain uses TRBV9 with TRBJ1-1; D possibly corresponds to TRBD1 (5 bases). Germline CDR1 SGDLS, CDR2 YYNGEE. The CDR3 is made up of 14 amino acids. The V gene lost 6 bases and the J gene lost 1 base, with 13 bases spanning the gap. CDR3 sequence: CASTALTGNTEAFF. Here the CDR3 DNA reads TGTGCCAGCACGGCTCTTACAGGGAACACTGAAGCTTTCTTT.

This clone was picked up one time. The chain combines TRBV24-1 with TRBJ2-7; 10 positions agree with TRBD1. The germline V gene encodes CDR1 KGHDR and CDR2 SFDVKD. The CDR3 runs to 15 residues. The J segment lost 5 bases and the V segment lost 2 bases, leaving 5 bases of the junction unmatched. The CDR3 nucleotides read TGTGCCACCAGTGATTCGGGACAGGGGAGTAACGAGCAGTACTTC. This sequence encodes CATSDSGQGSNEQYF.

This clone was observed once. The rearrangement joins TRBV5-1 to TRBJ2-1, with D possibly being TRBD2 (5 bases). Germline lookup yields CDR1 SGHRS and CDR2 YFSETQ. The V and J ends lost 0 bases and 5 bases respectively, with 15 bases between them. This CDR3 spans 16 amino acids. The CDR3 loop is CASSLAVSRGDNEQFF. DNA for the CDR3: TGCGCCAGCAGCTTGGCCGTCAGTCGGGGTGACAATGAGCAGTTCTTC.

The V and J genes are TRBV28 and TRBJ2-7, with 7 bases fitting TRBD1. This CDR3 comprises 13 residues. The germline V gene encodes CDR1 MDHEN and CDR2 SYDVKM. Germline trimming cut 6 bases from V and 2 bases from J; bases unmatched to any gene: 4. The CDR3 spells CASRQTGTYEQYF. In DNA, the CDR3 is TGTGCCAGCAGACAGACAGGGACCTACGAGCAGTACTTC.

The chain uses TRBV5-6 and TRBJ2-5, with D perhaps matching TRBD1 (7 bases). V lost 3 bases and J 9 bases, leaving 21 bases between the germline ends. There are 15 residues in the CDR3. CDR1 is SGHDT, CDR2 YYEEEE, per germline. CDR3 in amino acids: CASSSPRGQGVPQYF. The CDR3, as DNA: TGTGCCAGCAGCTCGCCCCGGGGGCAGGGGGTTCCCCAGTACTTC.

The V gene is TRBV15, the J gene TRBJ2-7, with a weak D call TRBD1 (5 bases). The V gene's germline CDR1 is LNHNV and CDR2 YYDKDF (reference sequence). The CDR3 is 15 amino acids. Between the trimmed V and J ends, which lost 0 bases and 5 bases, there was a span of 14 bases. CDR3 sequence reads: CATSRDRAGSHEQYF. CDR3 nucleotide sequence: TGTGCCACCAGCAGAGACAGGGCCGGTTCCCACGAGCAGTACTTC.

This chain connects TRBV5-1 to TRBJ1-4; D is uncertain. The germline V gene has CDR1 SGHRS and CDR2 YFSETQ. V was cut by 0 bases and J by 4 bases, with 7 bases left in between. The CDR3 length is 14 residues. CDR3 sequence: CASSLAGNNEKLFF. The CDR3 region has the DNA TGCGCCAGCAGCTTGGCGGGGAATAATGAAAAACTGTTTTTT.

V and J are TRBV7-2 and TRBJ2-1; D may be TRBD1 (5 bases). Germline V gene data show CDR1 as SGHTA and CDR2 as FQGNSA. CDR3 length: 15 residues. The germline V and J ends were trimmed by 5 bases and 5 bases, with 16 bases remaining between them. As DNA, the CDR3 is TGTGCCAGCAGCCCGTCTTGGGGCTTGGACAATGAGCAGTTCTTC. Protein: CASSPSWGLDNEQFF.

This chain joins TRBV6-5 and TRBJ1-2; D ambiguous. V lost 6 bases, J lost 4 bases, and 9 bases lay in between. Germline V gives CDR1 MNHEY, CDR2 SVGAGI. The CDR3 covers 12 residues. The DNA for the CDR3 is TGTGCCAGCAGGGGAGCCCTCTATGGCTACACCTTC. Residues: CASRGALYGYTF.

This clone was recorded a few times. The chain uses TRBV6-6 and TRBJ1-6, with 8 bases that match TRBD1. Trimming removed 8 bases from V and 7 bases from J; junction bases left unmatched: 7. Germline V gene lookup returns CDR1 MNHNY and CDR2 SVGAGI (reference sequence). CDR3 length equals 14 residues. DNA of the CDR3: TGTGCCAGCCGTTCTGGGACAGGAAATTCACCCCTCCACTTT. It specifies CASRSGTGNSPLHF.

The CDR3 DNA reads as TGTGCCAGCAGTCCATTAGGCGGCCCCACAGATACGCAGTATTTT. Its protein product is CASSPLGGPTDTQYF. The gene calls are TRBV14 and TRBJ2-3; no clear D. The length of the CDR3 is 15 residues. V shed 6 bases and J shed 2 bases, with 15 bases lying between them. The germline CDR1 and CDR2 sequences are SGHDN and FVKESK.

The chain is built from TRBV5-4 and TRBJ2-2; 9 bases line up with TRBD2. The J segment lost 8 bases and the V segment lost 2 bases, leaving 13 bases of the junction unmatched. This CDR3 spans 17 amino acids. The germline gives CDR1 SGHNT, CDR2 YYREEE (reference sequence). CDR3 in DNA: TGTGCCAGCAGCTTAAGTACGGGACTAGCCCAAAAGGGGGAGCTGTTTTTT. As protein: CASSLSTGLAQKGELFF.

The gene calls are TRBV10-3 and TRBJ2-7, with a tentative D call TRBD1 (6 bases). The germline V gene encodes CDR1 ENHRY and CDR2 SYGVKD. This CDR3 is 16 amino acids long. V dropped 0 bases and J dropped 1 base, with 13 bases sitting between them. DNA of the CDR3: TGTGCCATCAGTGAGTCACAACAGGGATATTCCTACGAGCAGTACTTC. This encodes CAISESQQGYSYEQYF.

This rearrangement joins TRBV6-5 to TRBJ2-1; TRBD1 matches at 7 bases. Per the germline V gene, CDR1 is MNHEY and CDR2 is SVGAGI. This CDR3 contains 15 residues. The V and J ends lost 7 bases and 10 bases, in that order; junction bases with no gene match: 16. The CDR3 DNA reads as TGTGCCAGCACCCCAGGACCGCAGGGGGTGGAGGAGCAGTTCTTC. Its translation is CASTPGPQGVEEQFF.

This chain uses TRBV2 with TRBJ2-1; maybe TRBD2 (6 bases). V was trimmed by 6 bases and J by 2 bases, leaving 14 bases between them. The CDR3 runs to 15 residues. Germline V lookup: CDR1 SNHLY, CDR2 FYNNEI. The CDR3 DNA reads as TGTGCCAGCAGGGGACGGGGGAAACCCTACAATGAGCAGTTCTTC. This codes for CASRGRGKPYNEQFF.

This clone has only one observation. The CDR3 nucleotides read TGTGCCAGCAGTTTTGGAGTAAACTCCTATAATTCACCCCTCCACTTT. Its protein is CASSFGVNSYNSPLHF. This chain connects TRBV6-5 to TRBJ1-6, with D uncertain. The CDR3 extends over 16 amino acids. The V gene lost 4 bases and the J gene lost 0 bases, with 10 bases spanning the gap. Germline V gene data show CDR1 as MNHEY and CDR2 as SVGAGI.

V gene TRBV6-1 combines with J gene TRBJ1-3; D is unclear. Germline CDR1 MNHNS, CDR2 SASEGT. V was clipped by 3 bases and J by 11 bases, with 11 bases between them. This CDR3 is built from 12 residues. CDR3 in amino acids: CASSETRGSIYF. CDR3 coding DNA: TGTGCCAGCAGTGAGACTCGGGGATCCATATATTTT.

This clone was picked up a small number of times. J is TRBJ1-2 and V is TRBV5-6; no clear D. With 2 bases removed from V and 6 bases from J, the gap between germline ends came to 8 bases. Germline V gives CDR1 SGHDT, CDR2 YYEEEE. CDR3 length: 12 amino acids. The CDR3 coding sequence is TGTGCCAGCAGCTTATGGCAGGATGGCTACACCTTC. It yields the protein CASSLWQDGYTF.

This chain joins TRBV9 and TRBJ2-1; TRBD2 matches at 7 bases. Germline trimming cut 0 bases from V and 3 bases from J; bases unmatched to any gene: 3. From germline, CDR1 is SGDLS and CDR2 YYNGEE. This CDR3 contains 15 residues. The CDR3 DNA follows: TGTGCCAGCAGCGTAGCGGGGGGACTCTACAATGAGCAGTTCTTC. Translating it yields CASSVAGGLYNEQFF.

J is TRBJ1-1 and V is TRBV27; D not certain. V shed 5 bases and J shed 3 bases, with 10 bases lying between them. There are 13 residues in the CDR3. Germline lookup yields CDR1 MNHEY and CDR2 SMNVEV (reference sequence). The CDR3, as DNA: TGTGCCAGCAGTGCAGTACCGTACACTGAAGCTTTCTTT. Translation gives CASSAVPYTEAFF.

In DNA form, the CDR3 reads TGTGCCAGCAGCCAATCCAGGGGAAGGGCCGGGGGCTACACCTTC. Its protein product is CASSQSRGRAGGYTF. The genes are TRBV3-1 (or the pseudogene TRBV3-2) and TRBJ1-2; D might be TRBD1 (6 bases). The CDR3 is 15 amino acids. Trimming shortened V by 2 bases and J by 8 bases, and 18 bases separated the two germline ends. From germline, CDR1 is LGHDT and CDR2 YNNKEL (reference sequence).

V usage is TRBV5-4 and J usage is TRBJ2-7; D may be TRBD2 (5 bases). The CDR3 sequence is 15 residues long. Trimming took off 3 bases at V and 0 bases at J, with 13 bases between the two ends. Looked up from germline, CDR1 is SGHNT and CDR2 is YYREEE (reference sequence). DNA of the CDR3: TGTGCCAGCAGCTACTCCCGGGATAACTCCTACGAGCAGTACTTC. Protein product: CASSYSRDNSYEQYF.

This chain joins TRBV9 and TRBJ2-1, with TRBD2 identical over 8 bases. V shed 0 bases and J 3 bases; nucleotides not matched to a gene: 5. The CDR3 sequence is 16 residues long. Germline V gene data show CDR1 as SGDLS and CDR2 as YYNGEE. The CDR3 region has the DNA TGTGCCAGCAGCGTAGGAGGAAGCGGGGGCTACAATGAGCAGTTCTTC. This sequence encodes CASSVGGSGGYNEQFF.

The J gene is TRBJ1-5, the V gene TRBV7-9; no definite D call. V lost 5 bases and J lost 9, with 14 bases in between. The CDR3 extends over 13 amino acids. Germline V lookup: CDR1 SEHNR, CDR2 FQNEAQ (reference sequence). DNA of the CDR3: TGTGCCAGCAGCCCCGGTAAGGCGGGGCCCCAGCATTTT. This gives the protein CASSPGKAGPQHF. Full variable domain (missing parts from reference TRBV7-9 and TRBJ1-5): DTGVSQNPRHKITKRGQNVTFRCDPISEHNRLYWYRQTLGQGPEFLTYFQNEAQLEKSRLLSDRFSAERPKGSFSTLEIQRTEQGDSAMYLCASSPGKAGPQHFGDGTRLSIL.

V is TRBV5-1 and J is TRBJ2-1; D possibly corresponds to TRBD2 (6 bases). Trimming left V 4 bases short and J 2 bases short, with 13 bases between. CDR3 size: 15 residues. Germline V CDR1 and CDR2: SGHRS, YFSETQ. In DNA, the CDR3 is TGCGCCAGCAGCAGGAGGGATTTCCCCTACAATGAGCAGTTCTTC. Its translation is CASSRRDFPYNEQFF.